This TCR beta chain came from a study of blood T cell repertoires in COVID-19. Overall study context: Specimens from acute and convalescent COVID-19 originated in the United States, Italy and Spain.

Original analysis: Counts of nucleated cells, estimated from reference gene primer amplification, were obtained. Profiled with immunoSEQ multiplex PCR; TCRdb holds only in-frame clones, not every one. The V and J calls and clone size come from that table; D and trimming were worked out from the DNA. The sample yields 100,000 or so clones, approximately 86% seen once. CDR3 length: 15 amino acids. V lost 3 bases to trimming and J lost 5 bases; unmatched junction nucleotides: 4. CDR1 is KGHSH and CDR2 is LQKENI in the germline V gene. Followed over time, Seattle patients had been enrolled while infection was active.

Sequencing used peripheral blood. This chain uses TRBV18 with TRBJ2-4, with 10 bases identical to TRBD2. This receptor was identified in a woman aged 45-65 years with COVID-19, enrolled during active disease. The CDR3 here is CASSPGLAVENIQYF. The CDR3 DNA is TGTGCCAGCTCACCTGGACTAGCGGTGGAAAACATTCAGTACTTC.